These T cell receptor beta chains were read from a single sample in a study of T cells in localized non-small cell lung cancer. Method: immunoSEQ multiplex PCR; TCRdb's copy keeps in-frame clones and lacks some. Here the sample spans approximately 67,000 clones, 84% being singletons. This specimen consisted of peripheral blood, obtained before any cancer treatment. The receptors stem from a female donor of 60 years or more with stage I lung adenocarcinoma. The CDR3 runs from the conserved cysteine through the conserved F or W. The order of the fields is V gene, J gene, clone size, D gene, CDR3 protein, CDR3 DNA. A D gene is named only where the DNA matches it firmly. Clone size appears in some rows only: once, few, many, or a class for an expanded clone.

v_gene: TRBV15; j_gene: TRBJ2-5; abundance: NA; d_gene: TRBD2; CDR3aa: CATSGLPGTSGQETQYF; CDR3nt: TGTGCCACCAGCGGGCTGCCGGGGACTAGCGGCCAAGAGACCCAGTACTTC
v_gene: TRBV5-1; j_gene: TRBJ2-4; abundance: NA; d_gene: NA; CDR3aa: CASSFGGTEKNIQYF; CDR3nt: TGCGCCAGCAGCTTTGGGGGGACAGAGAAAAACATTCAGTACTTC
v_gene: TRBV11-2; j_gene: TRBJ2-7; abundance: NA; d_gene: NA; CDR3aa: CASSLDLRVGHEQYF; CDR3nt: TGTGCCAGCAGCTTAGATCTTAGGGTCGGCCACGAGCAGTACTTC
v_gene: TRBV7-9; j_gene: TRBJ1-5; abundance: NA; d_gene: NA; CDR3aa: CASSFGGGPQHF; CDR3nt: TGTGCCAGCAGCTTTGGTGGGGGGCCCCAGCATTTT
v_gene: TRBV6-6; j_gene: TRBJ2-7; abundance: NA; d_gene: NA; CDR3aa: CASSNGTPYEQYF; CDR3nt: TGTGCCAGCAGTAACGGGACGCCGTACGAGCAGTACTTC
v_gene: TRBV18; j_gene: TRBJ1-5; abundance: once; d_gene: TRBD1; CDR3aa: CASSPGTGNQPQHF; CDR3nt: TGTGCCAGCTCACCAGGGACAGGCAATCAGCCCCAGCATTTT
v_gene: TRBV30; j_gene: TRBJ2-1; abundance: NA; d_gene: TRBD2; CDR3aa: CAWSDPGLAGASSYNEQFF; CDR3nt: TGTGCCTGGAGCGATCCGGGACTAGCGGGGGCCAGCTCCTACAATGAGCAGTTCTTC
v_gene: TRBV15; j_gene: TRBJ1-3; abundance: NA; d_gene: NA; CDR3aa: CATSRDGSRSGNTIYF; CDR3nt: TGTGCCACCAGCAGAGACGGCAGTCGCTCTGGAAACACCATATATTTT
v_gene: TRBV30; j_gene: TRBJ2-5; abundance: NA; d_gene: TRBD2; CDR3aa: CAWSVPSGGRKTQYF; CDR3nt: TGTGCCTGGAGTGTACCGTCGGGAGGGAGGAAGACCCAGTACTTC
v_gene: TRBV5-1; j_gene: TRBJ2-2; abundance: NA; d_gene: NA; CDR3aa: CASTQGSNTGELFF; CDR3nt: TGCGCCAGCACCCAGGGATCGAACACCGGGGAGCTGTTTTTT
v_gene: TRBV6-1; j_gene: TRBJ1-2; abundance: NA; d_gene: NA; CDR3aa: CASKEGYGYTF; CDR3nt: TGTGCCAGCAAGGAGGGTTATGGCTACACCTTC
v_gene: TRBV6-5; j_gene: TRBJ2-1; abundance: NA; d_gene: TRBD1; CDR3aa: CASSQTWTGGHEQFF; CDR3nt: TGTGCCAGCAGCCAAACCTGGACAGGGGGACATGAGCAGTTCTTC
v_gene: TRBV10-1; j_gene: TRBJ1-1; abundance: few; d_gene: NA; CDR3aa: CASREDRDRDTEAFF; CDR3nt: TGCGCCAGCAGAGAGGACAGAGATCGGGACACTGAAGCTTTCTTT
v_gene: TRBV7-3; j_gene: TRBJ2-1; abundance: NA; d_gene: TRBD2; CDR3aa: CASSFLAGGLNEQFF; CDR3nt: TGTGCCAGCAGCTTTCTAGCGGGGGGTCTTAATGAGCAGTTCTTC
v_gene: TRBV18; j_gene: TRBJ1-5; abundance: once; d_gene: NA; CDR3aa: CASSRDDHSNQPQHF; CDR3nt: TGTGCCAGCTCTAGAGATGATCATAGCAATCAGCCCCAGCATTTT
v_gene: TRBV7-2; j_gene: TRBJ2-5; abundance: NA; d_gene: NA; CDR3aa: CASSLGLGQGWRETQYF; CDR3nt: TGTGCCAGCAGCTTAGGTCTCGGGCAGGGGTGGAGGGAGACCCAGTACTTC
v_gene: TRBV6-5; j_gene: TRBJ1-5; abundance: NA; d_gene: TRBD1; CDR3aa: CASSTGVGGQPQHF; CDR3nt: TGTGCCAGCAGTACAGGGGTAGGTGGGCAGCCCCAGCATTTT
v_gene: TRBV30; j_gene: TRBJ2-1; abundance: NA; d_gene: TRBD2; CDR3aa: CAWTLTGTSGIDEQFF; CDR3nt: TGTGCCTGGACCTTAACCGGGACTAGCGGGATCGATGAGCAGTTCTTC
v_gene: TRBV6-6; j_gene: TRBJ1-5; abundance: NA; d_gene: TRBD1; CDR3aa: CASRGQGSNQPQHF; CDR3nt: TGTGCCAGCAGGGGACAGGGTAGCAATCAGCCCCAGCATTTT
v_gene: TRBV16; j_gene: TRBJ2-3; abundance: NA; d_gene: TRBD2; CDR3aa: CASSHGLAESTDTQYF; CDR3nt: TGTGCCAGCAGCCACGGACTAGCGGAGAGCACAGATACGCAGTATTTT
v_gene: TRBV5-1; j_gene: TRBJ2-3; abundance: NA; d_gene: TRBD2; CDR3aa: CASSLTAGDTDTQYF; CDR3nt: TGCGCCAGCAGCTTGACAGCGGGGGACACAGATACGCAGTATTTT
v_gene: TRBV5-8; j_gene: TRBJ2-3; abundance: NA; d_gene: TRBD2; CDR3aa: CASSSGTSGALSDTQYF; CDR3nt: TGTGCCAGCAGCTCGGGGACTAGCGGAGCCCTTTCGGATACGCAGTATTTT
v_gene: TRBV19; j_gene: TRBJ1-1; abundance: NA; d_gene: TRBD1; CDR3aa: CASSISGGLNTEAFF; CDR3nt: TGTGCCAGTAGTATCTCAGGGGGCCTGAACACTGAAGCTTTCTTT
v_gene: TRBV6-5; j_gene: TRBJ2-7; abundance: NA; d_gene: TRBD1; CDR3aa: CASGAGQGFREQYF; CDR3nt: TGTGCCAGCGGGGCGGGACAGGGGTTCCGCGAGCAGTACTTC
v_gene: TRBV19; j_gene: TRBJ2-7; abundance: NA; d_gene: NA; CDR3aa: CASSIGVGYEQYF; CDR3nt: TGTGCCAGTAGTATAGGGGTAGGATACGAGCAGTACTTC
v_gene: TRBV4-2; j_gene: TRBJ2-5; abundance: NA; d_gene: TRBD2; CDR3aa: CASSQGSSGAYGDETQYF; CDR3nt: TGTGCCAGCAGCCAAGGATCTAGCGGGGCGTACGGGGATGAGACCCAGTACTTC
v_gene: TRBV10-3; j_gene: TRBJ1-1; abundance: NA; d_gene: NA; CDR3aa: CAISERNTEAFF; CDR3nt: TGTGCCATCAGTGAGCGCAACACTGAAGCTTTCTTT
v_gene: TRBV10-1; j_gene: TRBJ1-2; abundance: few; d_gene: NA; CDR3aa: CASSDSNDGYTF; CDR3nt: TGCGCCAGCAGTGATTCGAACGATGGCTACACCTTC
v_gene: TRBV6-1; j_gene: TRBJ1-2; abundance: NA; d_gene: TRBD1; CDR3aa: CASTLDRVFYGYTF; CDR3nt: TGTGCCAGCACCCTGGACAGGGTATTCTATGGCTACACCTTC
v_gene: TRBV18; j_gene: TRBJ2-2; abundance: once; d_gene: NA; CDR3aa: CASSPLSPGTATGELFF; CDR3nt: TGTGCCAGCTCACCACTTAGTCCCGGGACCGCCACCGGGGAGCTGTTTTTT
v_gene: TRBV9; j_gene: TRBJ2-1; abundance: NA; d_gene: NA; CDR3aa: CASNVDGRSYNEQFF; CDR3nt: TGTGCCAGCAACGTAGATGGCCGCTCCTACAATGAGCAGTTCTTC
v_gene: TRBV7-9; j_gene: TRBJ1-5; abundance: NA; d_gene: NA; CDR3aa: CASSRLGVGNQPQHF; CDR3nt: TGTGCCAGCAGCCGCTTGGGAGTGGGCAATCAGCCCCAGCATTTT
v_gene: TRBV2; j_gene: TRBJ2-7; abundance: NA; d_gene: NA; CDR3aa: CASSVHYEQYF; CDR3nt: TGTGCCAGCAGTGTACACTACGAGCAGTACTTC
v_gene: TRBV2; j_gene: TRBJ1-1; abundance: once; d_gene: NA; CDR3aa: CASRLGGNTEAFF; CDR3nt: TGTGCCAGCAGACTCGGGGGAAACACTGAAGCTTTCTTT
v_gene: TRBV5-1; j_gene: TRBJ1-1; abundance: NA; d_gene: TRBD1; CDR3aa: CASSFRTGETEAFF; CDR3nt: TGCGCCAGCAGCTTTAGGACAGGGGAGACTGAAGCTTTCTTT
v_gene: TRBV19; j_gene: TRBJ1-2; abundance: NA; d_gene: TRBD1; CDR3aa: CASSIEGWGQNYGYTF; CDR3nt: TGTGCCAGTAGTATAGAGGGGTGGGGACAGAACTATGGCTACACCTTC
v_gene: TRBV7-9; j_gene: TRBJ1-6; abundance: NA; d_gene: TRBD1; CDR3aa: CASSLRTGGNSPLHF; CDR3nt: TGTGCCAGCAGCCTCCGGACAGGGGGAAATTCACCCCTCCACTTT
v_gene: TRBV5-6; j_gene: TRBJ1-2; abundance: NA; d_gene: TRBD1; CDR3aa: CASSLGRTGYGYTF; CDR3nt: TGTGCCAGCAGCTTGGGTAGGACAGGGTACGGCTACACCTTC
v_gene: TRBV5-1; j_gene: TRBJ1-2; abundance: once; d_gene: TRBD1; CDR3aa: CASSHWDRGIYGYTF; CDR3nt: TGCGCCAGCAGCCACTGGGACAGGGGGATCTATGGCTACACCTTC
v_gene: TRBV5-6; j_gene: TRBJ1-1; abundance: NA; d_gene: NA; CDR3aa: CASSLEGTEAFF; CDR3nt: TGTGCCAGCAGCTTGGAAGGGACTGAAGCTTTCTTT
v_gene: TRBV9; j_gene: TRBJ2-3; abundance: NA; d_gene: NA; CDR3aa: CASSVGVGSSTDTQYF; CDR3nt: TGTGCCAGCAGCGTAGGCGTCGGGTCGAGCACAGATACGCAGTATTTT
v_gene: TRBV6-1; j_gene: TRBJ2-7; abundance: NA; d_gene: NA; CDR3aa: CASSDLLAREQYF; CDR3nt: TGTGCCAGCAGTGATCTACTAGCTCGGGAGCAGTACTTC
v_gene: TRBV9; j_gene: TRBJ1-3; abundance: NA; d_gene: NA; CDR3aa: CASSVGGTSGNTIYF; CDR3nt: TGTGCCAGCAGCGTAGGAGGGACATCCGGAAACACCATATATTTT
v_gene: TRBV19; j_gene: TRBJ1-1; abundance: NA; d_gene: NA; CDR3aa: CASHMARGRARTEAFF; CDR3nt: TGTGCCAGTCATATGGCGCGGGGCAGGGCGAGGACTGAAGCTTTCTTT
v_gene: TRBV30; j_gene: TRBJ1-5; abundance: NA; d_gene: NA; CDR3aa: CAWSLSGNQPQHF; CDR3nt: TGTGCCTGGAGTCTCTCAGGGAATCAGCCCCAGCATTTT
v_gene: TRBV18; j_gene: TRBJ2-3; abundance: NA; d_gene: TRBD2; CDR3aa: CASSLSGVTDTQYF; CDR3nt: TGTGCCAGCTCACTGAGCGGGGTCACAGATACGCAGTATTTT
v_gene: TRBV5-6; j_gene: TRBJ1-2; abundance: once; d_gene: NA; CDR3aa: CASSLPAGSYGYTF; CDR3nt: TGTGCCAGCAGCTTGCCGGCAGGGAGCTATGGCTACACCTTC
v_gene: TRBV19; j_gene: TRBJ2-7; abundance: NA; d_gene: NA; CDR3aa: CASSIDSGEQYF; CDR3nt: TGTGCCAGTAGTATAGATTCGGGGGAGCAGTACTTC
v_gene: TRBV2; j_gene: TRBJ1-6; abundance: once; d_gene: NA; CDR3aa: CASSWDTSFRHF; CDR3nt: TGTGCCAGCAGTTGGGACACCAGTTTTAGGCACTTT
v_gene: TRBV7-8; j_gene: TRBJ2-7; abundance: NA; d_gene: NA; CDR3aa: CASSRDTRGGSYEQYF; CDR3nt: TGTGCCAGCAGCCGGGACACCCGAGGGGGAAGCTACGAGCAGTACTTC
v_gene: TRBV5-1; j_gene: TRBJ2-1; abundance: NA; d_gene: NA; CDR3aa: CASSFHFAPNEQFF; CDR3nt: TGCGCCAGCAGCTTTCATTTCGCCCCGAATGAGCAGTTCTTC
v_gene: TRBV9; j_gene: TRBJ1-3; abundance: few; d_gene: NA; CDR3aa: CASSAPSGQLSGNTIYF; CDR3nt: TGTGCCAGCAGCGCGCCCTCCGGACAACTCTCTGGAAACACCATATATTTT
v_gene: TRBV10-2; j_gene: TRBJ1-4; abundance: NA; d_gene: NA; CDR3aa: CASSESREKLFF; CDR3nt: TGCGCCAGCAGTGAGTCGAGAGAAAAACTGTTTTTT
v_gene: TRBV7-8; j_gene: TRBJ2-3; abundance: NA; d_gene: NA; CDR3aa: CASSLTSGEDTQYF; CDR3nt: TGTGCCAGCAGCCTTACAAGTGGTGAAGATACGCAGTATTTT
v_gene: TRBV6-1; j_gene: TRBJ2-7; abundance: NA; d_gene: NA; CDR3aa: CASSDRTATYEQYF; CDR3nt: TGTGCCAGCAGTGACCGGACTGCAACCTACGAGCAGTACTTC
v_gene: TRBV18; j_gene: TRBJ1-5; abundance: NA; d_gene: NA; CDR3aa: CASSLSVRNQPQHF; CDR3nt: TGTGCCAGCTCACTCTCTGTAAGGAATCAGCCCCAGCATTTT
v_gene: TRBV11-2; j_gene: TRBJ2-1; abundance: few; d_gene: NA; CDR3aa: CASSLRRDGDANEQFF; CDR3nt: TGTGCCAGCAGCTTAAGGCGGGACGGAGACGCCAATGAGCAGTTCTTC
v_gene: TRBV5-1; j_gene: TRBJ2-3; abundance: NA; d_gene: NA; CDR3aa: CASSLEVSLNTQYF; CDR3nt: TGCGCCAGCAGCTTGGAAGTTAGCCTAAATACGCAGTATTTT
v_gene: TRBV11-3; j_gene: TRBJ1-1; abundance: NA; d_gene: NA; CDR3aa: CASSDTGRSNTEAFF; CDR3nt: TGTGCCAGCAGCGACACAGGGCGCTCAAACACTGAAGCTTTCTTT